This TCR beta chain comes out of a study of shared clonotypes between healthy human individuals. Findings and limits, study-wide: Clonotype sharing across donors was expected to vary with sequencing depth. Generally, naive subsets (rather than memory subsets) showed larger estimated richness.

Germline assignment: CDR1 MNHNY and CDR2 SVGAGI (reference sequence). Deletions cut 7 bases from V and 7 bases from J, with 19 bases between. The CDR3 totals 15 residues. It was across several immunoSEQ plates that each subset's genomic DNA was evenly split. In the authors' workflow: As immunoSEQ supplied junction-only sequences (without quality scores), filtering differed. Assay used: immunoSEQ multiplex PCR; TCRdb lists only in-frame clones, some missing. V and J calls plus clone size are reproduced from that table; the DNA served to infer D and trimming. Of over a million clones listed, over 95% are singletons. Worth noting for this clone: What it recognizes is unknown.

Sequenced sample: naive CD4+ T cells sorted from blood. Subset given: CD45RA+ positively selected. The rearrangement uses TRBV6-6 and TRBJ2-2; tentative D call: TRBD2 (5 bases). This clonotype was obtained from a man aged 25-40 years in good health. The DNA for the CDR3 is TGTGCCAGCACCCAGGCCGGGGAGAGGAACGGGGAGCTGTTTTTT. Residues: CASTQAGERNGELFF.